This T cell receptor (beta chain) was captured by sequencing in a study of T cells in localized non-small cell lung cancer. Study results and limitations: Heterogeneity cannot be ruled out, as sequencing used one tumor region only. Greater T cell density in blood accompanied longer overall survival. Adjacent lung tissue had a median roughly 52 of the top 100 clones found in the tumor.

Generated by immunoSEQ multiplex PCR, the TCRdb table keeps only in-frame clones and is missing some. The table lists roughly 33,000 clones, 88% of them singletons. As to this clone: Antigen unknown.

Germline V gene data show CDR1 as SGDLS and CDR2 as YYNGEE. The CDR3 length is 14 residues. V lost 4 bases and J 5 bases, leaving 13 bases between the germline ends. The origin of this receptor is a woman aged 40-69 years with stage I lung adenocarcinoma. This specimen consisted of peripheral blood, obtained before any cancer treatment. The rearrangement uses TRBV9 and TRBJ2-1, with no clear D. The CDR3 DNA reads TGTGCCAGCAGCCCATGGGAATGGGACAATGAGCAGTTCTTC. Its translation: CASSPWEWDNEQFF.